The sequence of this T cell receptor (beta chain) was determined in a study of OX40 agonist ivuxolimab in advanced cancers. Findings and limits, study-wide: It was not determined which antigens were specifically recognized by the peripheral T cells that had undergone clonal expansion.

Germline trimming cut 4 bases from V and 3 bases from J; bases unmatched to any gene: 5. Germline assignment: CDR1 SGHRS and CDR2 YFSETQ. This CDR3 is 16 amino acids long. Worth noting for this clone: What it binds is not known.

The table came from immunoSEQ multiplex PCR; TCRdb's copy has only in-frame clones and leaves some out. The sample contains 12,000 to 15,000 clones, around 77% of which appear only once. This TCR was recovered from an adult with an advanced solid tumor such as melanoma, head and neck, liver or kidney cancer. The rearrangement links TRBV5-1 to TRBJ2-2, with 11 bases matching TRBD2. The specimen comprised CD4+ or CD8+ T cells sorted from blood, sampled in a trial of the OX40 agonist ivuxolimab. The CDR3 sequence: CASSLGTSGYTGELFF. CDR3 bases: TGCGCCAGCAGCCTCGGGACTAGCGGATACACCGGGGAGCTGTTTTTT.